The 25 T cell receptor beta chains below all came from one sample that was sequenced in a study of cytomegalovirus exposure and HLA in healthy donors. TCRdb's copy holds only in-frame clones and misses some; the assay was immunoSEQ multiplex PCR. The sample consists of about 98,000 clones, 70% to 90% of them appearing once. Sequenced: PBMCs. These receptors were collected from a woman in her thirties in good health and CMV-seronegative.

This chain joins TRBV18 and TRBJ2-5; D may be TRBD1 (5 bases). CDR3 length: 13 residues. Germline V lookup: CDR1 KGHSH, CDR2 LQKENI. Trimming pared 3 bases from V and 3 bases from J, leaving 8 bases between. CDR3 coding DNA: TGTGCCAGCTCACCGGGGCCAGAAGAGACCCAGTACTTC. It codes for CASSPGPEETQYF.

The chain combines TRBV4-3 with TRBJ2-1; 7 bases map to TRBD2. The germline CDR1 and CDR2 sequences are LGHNA and YSLEER. This CDR3 comprises 16 residues. V was clipped by 0 bases and J by 4 bases; unmatched bases: 6. The CDR3 DNA follows: TGCGCCAGCAGCCAAGATATAGGACTAGTTTACAATGAGCAGTTCTTC. Its protein product is CASSQDIGLVYNEQFF.

The chain is built from TRBV27 and TRBJ1-5; the match to TRBD1 covers 8 bases. There are 14 residues in the CDR3. With 4 bases clipped from V and 4 bases from J, the junction kept 3 bases outside the gene matches. Per the germline V gene, CDR1 is MNHEY and CDR2 is SMNVEV (reference sequence). The CDR3 reads CASSSGQANQPQHF. DNA of the CDR3: TGTGCCAGCAGTTCGGGACAGGCGAATCAGCCCCAGCATTTT.

The genes are TRBV6-4 and TRBJ1-1; perhaps TRBD1 as D (5 bases). The CDR3 runs 12 residues. Germline V lookup: CDR1 MRHNA, CDR2 SNTAGT. The CDR3 loop is CPAGRKNTEAFF. As DNA, the CDR3 is TGTCCCGCGGGACGGAAAAACACTGAAGCTTTCTTT.

A single count supports this clone. V gene TRBV4-3 combines with J gene TRBJ2-1; 8 nucleotides agree with TRBD2. The CDR3 loop spans 12 amino acids. V lost 4 bases, J lost 14 bases, and 7 bases stayed unmatched. Germline V gene data show CDR1 as LGHNA and CDR2 as YSLEER. CDR3 protein: CASSRRGEEEFF. CDR3 DNA sequence: TGCGCCAGCAGCCGGCGGGGGGAGGAGGAGTTCTTC.

The V call is TRBV2, the J call TRBJ2-3, with 10 bases that match TRBD1. The CDR3 runs 17 residues. The germline gives CDR1 SNHLY, CDR2 FYNNEI. Trimming at V came to 3 bases and at J to 1 base, leaving 7 bases not matched to a gene. The CDR3 loop is CASSETRTGGGTDTQYF. For the CDR3, the DNA is TGTGCCAGCAGTGAGACCAGGACAGGGGGAGGCACAGATACGCAGTATTTT.

This sequence joins TRBV7-9 and TRBJ1-3, with a tentative D call TRBD1 (6 bases). The CDR3 extends over 17 amino acids. Germline CDR1 is SEHNR and CDR2 is FQNEAQ (reference sequence). V lost 1 base to trimming and J lost 0 bases, with 13 bases between them. CDR3 loop: CASSLELRQASGNTIYF. The CDR3 nucleotides are TGTGCCAGCAGCTTAGAGTTGAGACAGGCCTCTGGAAACACCATATATTTT. The variable domain in full, with the rest retrieved from reference TRBV7-9 and TRBJ1-3, is DTGVSQNPRHKITKRGQNVTFRCDPISEHNRLYWYRQTLGQGPEFLTYFQNEAQLEKSRLLSDRFSAERPKGSFSTLEIQRTEQGDSAMYLCASSLELRQASGNTIYFGEGSWLTVV.

The chain couples TRBV27 to TRBJ2-7, with a tentative D call TRBD2 (6 bases). The length of the CDR3 is 13 residues. V was clipped by 5 bases and J by 2 bases, with 10 bases between them. Germline assignment: CDR1 MNHEY and CDR2 SMNVEV (reference sequence). In DNA, the CDR3 is TGTGCCAGCAGTGGGGGGAAAACCTACGAGCAGTACTTC. Protein: CASSGGKTYEQYF.

The chain uses TRBV9 and TRBJ2-3, with no clear D. Germline CDR1 and CDR2: SGDLS and YYNGEE. This CDR3 is built from 15 residues. The ends were cut back, 3 bases at V and 0 bases at J, with 11 bases in the middle. This chain's CDR3 is CASSDVSPSTDTQYF. DNA for the CDR3: TGTGCCAGCAGCGATGTTTCTCCCAGCACAGATACGCAGTATTTT.

This clone has only one observation. The chain employs TRBV15 and TRBJ1-5; D is possibly TRBD1 (5 bases). The CDR3 covers 15 residues. V was pared by 0 bases and J by 0 bases, with 6 bases between. Germline V gives CDR1 LNHNV, CDR2 YYDKDF (reference sequence). The CDR3 spells CATSRDRDSNQPQHF. In DNA form, the CDR3 reads TGTGCCACCAGCAGAGACAGGGATAGCAATCAGCCCCAGCATTTT.

The chain couples TRBV12-5 to TRBJ2-5, with D uncertain. Germline CDR1 is LGHNT and CDR2 is FRNRAP. The V end lost 6 bases, the J end lost 1 base, and 9 bases lay between the germline ends. The CDR3 covers 13 residues. CDR3 sequence reads: CASGLEPQETQYF. For the CDR3, the DNA is TGTGCTAGTGGCCTAGAGCCCCAAGAGACCCAGTACTTC.

This chain joins TRBV6-5 and TRBJ2-7; D might be TRBD1 (6 bases). The V gene lost 0 bases and the J gene lost 6 bases, with 12 bases spanning the gap. CDR1 MNHEY and CDR2 SVGAGI come from the germline V gene. This CDR3 comprises 14 residues. The CDR3 bases are TGTGCCAGCAGTTACTCGATACAACAGGGCGAGCAGTACTTC. As protein: CASSYSIQQGEQYF.

Here the CDR3 DNA reads TGCAGCGTTGAATTTTCCAGGGGGCGTGGGGCCAAAAACATTCAGTACTTC. Protein sequence: CSVEFSRGRGAKNIQYF. The J gene is TRBJ2-4, the V gene TRBV29-1, with 8 bases lining up with TRBD1. Germline-derived CDR1 and CDR2 are SQVTM and ANQGSEA. V lost 2 bases and J lost 1; bases outside the gene matches: 10. This CDR3 spans 17 amino acids.

This clone was seen only once. The rearrangement joins TRBV28 to TRBJ1-5; TRBD1 might be the D (5 bases). The CDR3 loop spans 14 amino acids. CDR1 is MDHEN and CDR2 is SYDVKM in the germline V gene. V lost 6 bases and J 3 bases, leaving 12 bases between the germline ends. The CDR3 DNA sequence: TGTGCCAGCAGGGGGCAGCTATTCAATCAGCCCCAGCATTTT. Encoded protein: CASRGQLFNQPQHF.

The chain recombines TRBV5-1 with TRBJ1-1; no clear D gene. Between the trimmed V and J ends, which lost 4 bases and 1 base, there was a span of 8 bases. CDR1 and CDR2 from the germline V gene are SGHRS and YFSETQ. This CDR3 has 13 residues. The CDR3 loop reads CASSQVQNTEAFF. The CDR3 DNA sequence: TGCGCCAGCAGCCAGGTCCAGAACACTGAAGCTTTCTTT.

The chain recombines TRBV5-1 with TRBJ2-5; 12 bases agree with TRBD2. The CDR3 consists of 16 residues. Trimming at V came to 0 bases and at J to 1 base, leaving 1 base not matched to a gene. Germline CDR1 and CDR2: SGHRS and YFSETQ. CDR3 bases: TGCGCCAGCAGCTTGGGGACTAGCGGGGTCCAAGAGACCCAGTACTTC. Its protein is CASSLGTSGVQETQYF.

The CDR3 spells CASSAPGNYEQYF. The CDR3 DNA follows: TGTGCCAGCAGCGCCCCCGGGAACTACGAGCAGTACTTC. V is TRBV9 and J is TRBJ2-7, with D perhaps matching TRBD2 (5 bases). This CDR3 contains 13 residues. Trimming stripped 3 bases from V and 3 bases from J, with 10 bases between. Germline values: CDR1 SGDLS, CDR2 YYNGEE. Drawing the rest from reference TRBV9 and TRBJ2-7, the complete variable domain is DSGVTQTPKHLITATGQRVTLRCSPRSGDLSVYWYQQSLDQGLQFLIQYYNGEERAKGNILERFSAQQFPDLHSELNLSSLELGDSALYFCASSAPGNYEQYFGPGTRLTVT.

The chain uses TRBV29-1 and TRBJ1-4; 10 positions agree with TRBD1. This CDR3 contains 13 residues. The germline CDR1 and CDR2 sequences are SQVTM and ANQGSEA. The trim removed 6 bases at V and 7 bases at J, leaving 5 bases unmatched. The CDR3, as DNA: TGCAGCGTACTGACAGGGGGCTTTGAAAAACTGTTTTTT. This encodes CSVLTGGFEKLFF.

V usage is TRBV7-2 and J usage is TRBJ1-2, with no clear D. Germline V gives CDR1 SGHTA, CDR2 FQGNSA. V lost 3 bases to trimming and J lost 3 bases, with 17 bases between them. The CDR3 consists of 16 residues. The CDR3 coding sequence is TGTGCCAGCAGCTTGTTAGGCGGTCTCCTTGACTATGGCTACACCTTC. As protein: CASSLLGGLLDYGYTF.

The chain recombines TRBV5-4 with TRBJ2-7; TRBD1 matches at 8 bases. The CDR3 spans 13 residues. V shed 4 bases and J 2 bases; nucleotides not matched to a gene: 2. The germline gives CDR1 SGHNT, CDR2 YYREEE (reference sequence). DNA for the CDR3: TGTGCCAGCAGCGACAGGGGTGCCTACGAGCAGTACTTC. It specifies CASSDRGAYEQYF.

The chain has TRBV2 and TRBJ2-7; 7 nucleotides match TRBD1. V was clipped by 6 bases and J by 7 bases; unmatched bases: 12. This CDR3 has 14 amino acids. Per the germline V gene, CDR1 is SNHLY and CDR2 is FYNNEI. DNA for the CDR3: TGTGCCAGCAGGCGGGCCTCAGGGACAGCGGAGCAGTACTTC. Translation gives CASRRASGTAEQYF.

The table lists this clone with a count of one. This chain joins TRBV27 and TRBJ2-2, with D possibly being TRBD1 (6 bases). CDR3 length: 15 amino acids. Germline assignment: CDR1 MNHEY and CDR2 SMNVEV (reference sequence). V lost 5 bases, J lost 0 bases, and 10 bases lay in between. Here the CDR3 DNA reads TGTGCCAGCAGTAACAGGGTCGCGAACACCGGGGAGCTGTTTTTT. It yields the protein CASSNRVANTGELFF.

V gene TRBV28 combines with J gene TRBJ2-1, with 9 bases matching TRBD2. This CDR3 is built from 13 residues. Losses at the gene ends were 6 bases for V and 10 bases for J; bases not matched to a gene: 7. The V gene's germline CDR1 is MDHEN and CDR2 SYDVKM. As DNA, the CDR3 is TGTGCCAGCAGGACCGGGACTAGCAGAGAGCAGTTCTTC. Residues: CASRTGTSREQFF.

The chain carries TRBV11-2 and TRBJ1-2; TRBD1 aligns across 8 bases. J gave up 8 bases and V 5 bases, and 1 base lay outside the gene matches. Per germline, CDR1 SGHAT and CDR2 FQNNGV. CDR3 length: 11 residues. The CDR3 loop reads CASSTGGGYTF. As DNA, the CDR3 is TGTGCCAGCAGCACAGGGGGGGGCTACACCTTC.

This clone was seen more than once but under ten times. The genes are TRBV2 and TRBJ2-7; 8 bases are shared with TRBD1. V dropped 6 bases and J dropped 8; count of bases not matched to a gene: 12. The CDR3 runs to 14 residues. CDR1 and CDR2 from the germline V gene are SNHLY and FYNNEI. CDR3 in DNA: TGTGCCAGCAGCGGCCTCGACAGGGGCTTTAAGCAGTACTTC. It specifies CASSGLDRGFKQYF.